Below are 22 T cell receptor beta chains sequenced from a single sample in a study of CXCR3-negative and CXCR3-positive naive CD8 T cells (dated by TCRdb to the late 2010s). Sequencing was carried out with a NextSeq 550. The Human TCR Profiling Kit (MiLaboratory) was used to prepare UMI-labeled 5' RACE TRB cDNA libraries. TCRdb reprocessed the sequencing reads and holds a single record per CDR3 protein sequence, with no DNA. The table held for this sample gives about 130,000 distinct CDR3 sequences. The top ten clonotypes cover nearly 0.5% of the sample. The sequenced sample was naive CXCR3- CD8+ T cells from blood. According to the study, the label for this sample's cell subset or site signals: CD45RO-CCR7+CD27+CD95- naive CD8+ T cells lacking CXCR3 (TNR3-). These receptors all come from a human donor in good health. Some clones in this sample may be carry-over from other donors' samples.

The chain links TRBV27 to TRBJ2-7; the D gene TCRdb calls, TRBD2, cannot be checked with no DNA. This CDR3 spans 15 amino acids. CDR1 is MNHEY and CDR2 is SMNVEV in the germline V gene (reference sequence). The CDR3 loop reads CASSTGTSGIYEKYF.

This chain joins TRBV29-1 and TRBJ2-2; the TCRdb call, TRBD2, lacks DNA for checking. The germline V gene encodes CDR1 SQVTM and CDR2 ANQGSEA. This CDR3 has 15 amino acids. Here the CDR3 reads CSVVTSGGNTGELFF.

The chain combines TRBV29-1 with TRBJ2-6; TCRdb names TRBD1, which stays unverified in the absence of DNA. In germline, CDR1 is SQVTM, CDR2 ANQGSEA. This CDR3 comprises 15 residues. The CDR3: CSVVKGANGANVLTF. Filled out from reference TRBV29-1 and TRBJ2-6, the complete variable domain reads SAVISQKPSRDICQRGTSLTIQCQVDSQVTMMFWYRQQPGQSLTLIATANQGSEATYESGFVIDKFPISRPNLTFSTLTVSNMSPEDSSIYLCSVVKGANGANVLTFGAGSRLTVL.

The V and J genes are TRBV10-1 and TRBJ2-5; the D call of TRBD2 rests on TCRdb alone, since no DNA is present to check it. This CDR3 has 12 amino acids. Germline CDR1 and CDR2: WNHNN and SYGVQD (reference sequence). The CDR3 sequence is CASEGALGTQYF.

This sequence joins TRBV12-3 or TRBV12-4 and TRBJ2-7; there is no DNA to check the TCRdb D call of TRBD1. This CDR3 has 15 amino acids. CDR3 residues: CASSLAGQIDYEQYF.

This CDR3 reads CASSPGYGGAGNEQFF. V gene TRBV4-3 combines with J gene TRBJ2-1; TCRdb designates TRBD1, a call that cannot be tested without DNA. The CDR3 sequence is 16 residues long. Germline loops: CDR1 LGHNA, CDR2 YSLEER.

The chain combines TRBV10-3 with TRBJ2-7; TCRdb reports TRBD1, a call that lacks DNA to check it against. Germline CDR1 ENHRY, CDR2 SYGVKD. The CDR3 has 14 residues. CDR3 in amino acids: CAISELSGGNEQYF.

The CDR3 reads CASKEAGAGYEQYF. V is TRBV6-1 and J is TRBJ2-7; checking the TCRdb D call of TRBD1 is not possible without DNA. The CDR3 length is 14 residues. The germline gives CDR1 MNHNS, CDR2 SASEGT.

The rearrangement joins TRBV7-9 to TRBJ2-1; TCRdb lists TRBD1, though no DNA is available to test this call. In germline, CDR1 is SEHNR, CDR2 FQNEAQ (reference sequence). The CDR3 loop spans 15 amino acids. CDR3 amino acids: CASSFADRGFGEQFF.

This chain joins TRBV9 and TRBJ2-5; TCRdb lists TRBD1, though no DNA is available to test this call. The germline gives CDR1 SGDLS, CDR2 YYNGEE. CDR3 size: 13 residues. The CDR3 loop is CASSAGTGGAQYF.

The rearrangement uses TRBV29-1 and TRBJ2-1; with no DNA, the TCRdb D assignment of TRBD1 cannot be verified. In germline, CDR1 is SQVTM, CDR2 ANQGSEA. This CDR3 has 12 residues. CDR3: CSLDRGFNEQFF.

The gene calls are TRBV28 and TRBJ2-5; TCRdb gives TRBD2 as the D gene, but with no DNA this cannot be confirmed. From germline, CDR1 is MDHEN and CDR2 SYDVKM. The CDR3 has 14 amino acids. CDR3 in amino acids: CASSFLAGAETQYF. The whole variable domain, remainder taken from reference TRBV28 and TRBJ2-5, is DVKVTQSSRYLVKRTGEKVFLECVQDMDHENMFWYRQDPGLGLRLIYFSYDVKMKEKGDIPEGYSVSREKKERFSLILESASTNQTSMYLCASSFLAGAETQYFGPGTRLLVL.

The chain couples TRBV10-1 to TRBJ1-1; TCRdb returns TRBD1, unconfirmable since there is no DNA. Germline values: CDR1 WNHNN, CDR2 SYGVQD (reference sequence). This CDR3 contains 16 residues. The CDR3: CASNHIQGSPGTEAFF.

The CDR3 here is CASSFNFLASGENTGELFF. This chain links TRBV28 with TRBJ2-2; TCRdb's D gene call, TRBD2, goes unchecked for lack of DNA. The CDR3 has 19 residues. Germline values: CDR1 MDHEN, CDR2 SYDVKM.

The chain links TRBV20-1 to TRBJ2-6. Germline V lookup: CDR1 DFQATT, CDR2 SNEGSKA (reference sequence). The CDR3 consists of 15 residues. The CDR3 is CSALVDRSGANVLTF.

The J gene is TRBJ2-1, the V gene TRBV7-9; the D gene TCRdb calls, TRBD1, cannot be checked with no DNA. The CDR3 is 17 residues long. CDR1 is SEHNR, CDR2 FQNEAQ, per germline (reference sequence). CDR3 amino acids: CASSSISGTGLYNEQFF.

This chain connects TRBV19 to TRBJ2-7; the D call of TRBD1 rests on TCRdb alone, since no DNA is present to check it. Germline-derived CDR1 and CDR2 are LNHDA and SQIVND (reference sequence). The CDR3 has 15 residues. CDR3 sequence: CASSMWTGGSYEQYF.

The rearrangement joins TRBV7-3 to TRBJ2-1; checking the TCRdb D call of TRBD1 is not possible without DNA. Germline values: CDR1 SGHTA, CDR2 FQGTGA. The CDR3 spans 15 residues. CDR3 region: CASSVGTASYNEQFF.

This rearrangement joins TRBV28 to TRBJ2-3. Germline CDR1 MDHEN, CDR2 SYDVKM. The CDR3 totals 16 residues. The CDR3 protein is CASSLLWGGTADTQYF.

V usage is TRBV20-1 and J usage is TRBJ2-1; there is no DNA to check the TCRdb D call of TRBD1. There are 14 residues in the CDR3. Germline loops: CDR1 DFQATT, CDR2 SNEGSKA (reference sequence). The CDR3 is CSARNDGTWGEQFF.

The chain couples TRBV9 to TRBJ2-5; TCRdb gives TRBD1 as the D gene, but with no DNA this cannot be confirmed. This CDR3 is built from 14 residues. Per the germline V gene, CDR1 is SGDLS and CDR2 is YYNGEE. This CDR3 is CASSFRGDQETQYF.

The chain is built from TRBV28 and TRBJ2-3. This CDR3 spans 14 amino acids. Germline V CDR1 and CDR2: MDHEN, SYDVKM. The CDR3 protein is CASSLPSNTDTQYF.